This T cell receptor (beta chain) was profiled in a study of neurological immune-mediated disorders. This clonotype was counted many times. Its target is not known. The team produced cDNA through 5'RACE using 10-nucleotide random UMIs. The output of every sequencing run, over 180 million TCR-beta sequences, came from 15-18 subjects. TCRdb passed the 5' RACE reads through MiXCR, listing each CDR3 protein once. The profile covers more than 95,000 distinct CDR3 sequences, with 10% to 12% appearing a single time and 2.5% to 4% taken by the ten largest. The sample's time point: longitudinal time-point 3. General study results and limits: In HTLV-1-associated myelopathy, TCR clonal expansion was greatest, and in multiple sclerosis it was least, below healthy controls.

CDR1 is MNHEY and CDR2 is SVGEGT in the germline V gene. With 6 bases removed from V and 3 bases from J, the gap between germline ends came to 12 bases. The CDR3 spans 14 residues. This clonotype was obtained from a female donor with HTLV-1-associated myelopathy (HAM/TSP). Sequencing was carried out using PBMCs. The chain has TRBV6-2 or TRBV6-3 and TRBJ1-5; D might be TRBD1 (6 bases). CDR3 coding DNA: TGTGCCAGCAGAAGTAGGACAGTCAATCAGCCCCAGCATTTT. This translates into CASRSRTVNQPQHF.